This T cell receptor beta chain came from a study of T cell repertoires in cytomegalovirus infection. Study details: Indications came from public TCR beta signatures; they pointed to CMV infection and to a matching HLA type.

Overall study findings and caveats: Predominance within the ex vivo response was attributable to HLA-C-restricted CMV-specific TCR beta clonotypes. Totalled public TCR beta family frequency picked out people who carried CMV plus the relevant HLA.

In TCRdb, the reads were re-called with MiXCR into one record per CDR3 protein. The table includes more than 400,000 distinct CDR3 sequences, 26% detected once. Details on this clonotype: Its antigen remains unknown.

This TCR came from a human donor in good health (CMV status not recorded). Some clones in this sample may be carry-over from other donors' samples. Sequenced material: PBMCs.

Here the CDR3 reads CASSIGEETQYF. CDR3 in DNA: TGTGCCAGTAGTATAGGGGAGGAGACCCAGTACTTC. This chain links TRBV19 with TRBJ2-5, with a weak D call TRBD2 (5 bases). From germline, CDR1 is LNHDA and CDR2 SQIVND (reference sequence). V was clipped by 1 base and J by 5 bases, with 5 bases between them. CDR3 length: 12 amino acids.